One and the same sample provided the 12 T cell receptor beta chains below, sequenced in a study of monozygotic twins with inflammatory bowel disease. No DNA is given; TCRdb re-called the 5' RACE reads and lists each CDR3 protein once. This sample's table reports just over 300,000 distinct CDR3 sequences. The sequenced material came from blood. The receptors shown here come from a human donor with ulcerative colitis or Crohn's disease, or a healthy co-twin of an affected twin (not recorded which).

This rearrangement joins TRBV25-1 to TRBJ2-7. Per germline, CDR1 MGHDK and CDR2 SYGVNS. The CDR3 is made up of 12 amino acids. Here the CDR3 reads CASRGGAYEQYF.

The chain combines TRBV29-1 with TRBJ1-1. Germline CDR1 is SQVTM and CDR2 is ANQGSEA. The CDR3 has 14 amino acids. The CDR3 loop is CSVVGLDRNTEAFF.

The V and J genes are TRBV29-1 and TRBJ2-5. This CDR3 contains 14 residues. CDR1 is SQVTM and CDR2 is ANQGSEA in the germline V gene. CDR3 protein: CSGGYLGDQETQYF.

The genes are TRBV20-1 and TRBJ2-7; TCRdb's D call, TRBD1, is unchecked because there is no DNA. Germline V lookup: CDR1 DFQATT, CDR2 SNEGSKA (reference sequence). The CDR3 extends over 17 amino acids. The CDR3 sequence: CSARDPIPGQRLYEQYF.

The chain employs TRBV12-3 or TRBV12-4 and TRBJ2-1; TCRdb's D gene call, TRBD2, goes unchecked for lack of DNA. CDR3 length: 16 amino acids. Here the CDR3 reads CASRTSGASSYNEQFF.

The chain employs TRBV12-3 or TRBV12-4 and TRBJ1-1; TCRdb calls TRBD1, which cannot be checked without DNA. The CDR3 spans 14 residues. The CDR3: CASSKGQGETEAFF.

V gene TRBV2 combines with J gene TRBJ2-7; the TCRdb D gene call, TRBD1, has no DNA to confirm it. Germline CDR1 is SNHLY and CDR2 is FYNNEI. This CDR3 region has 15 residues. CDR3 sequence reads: CASRRRLDGAYEQYF.

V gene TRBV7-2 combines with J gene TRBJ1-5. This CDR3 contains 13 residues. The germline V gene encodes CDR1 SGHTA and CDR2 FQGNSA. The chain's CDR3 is CASSAVGNQPQHF.

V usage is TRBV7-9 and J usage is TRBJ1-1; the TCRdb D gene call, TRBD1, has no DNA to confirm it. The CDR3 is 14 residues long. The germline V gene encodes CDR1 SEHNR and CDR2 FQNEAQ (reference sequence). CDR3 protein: CASSSGQGHTEAFF.

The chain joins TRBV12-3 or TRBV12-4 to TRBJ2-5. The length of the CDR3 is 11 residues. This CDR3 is CASSYRTAQYF.

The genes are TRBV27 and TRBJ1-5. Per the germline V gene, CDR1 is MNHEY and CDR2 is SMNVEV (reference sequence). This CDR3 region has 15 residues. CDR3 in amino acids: CASSRGSLYNQPQHF.

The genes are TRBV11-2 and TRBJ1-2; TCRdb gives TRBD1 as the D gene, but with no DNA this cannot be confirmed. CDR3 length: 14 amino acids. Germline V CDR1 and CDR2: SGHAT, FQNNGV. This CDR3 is CASSLEVTGDGYTF. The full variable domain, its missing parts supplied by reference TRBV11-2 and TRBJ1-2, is EAGVAQSPRYKIIEKRQSVAFWCNPISGHATLYWYQQILGQGPKLLIQFQNNGVVDDSQLPKDRFSAERLKGVDSTLKIQPAKLEDSAVYLCASSLEVTGDGYTFGSGTRLTVV.